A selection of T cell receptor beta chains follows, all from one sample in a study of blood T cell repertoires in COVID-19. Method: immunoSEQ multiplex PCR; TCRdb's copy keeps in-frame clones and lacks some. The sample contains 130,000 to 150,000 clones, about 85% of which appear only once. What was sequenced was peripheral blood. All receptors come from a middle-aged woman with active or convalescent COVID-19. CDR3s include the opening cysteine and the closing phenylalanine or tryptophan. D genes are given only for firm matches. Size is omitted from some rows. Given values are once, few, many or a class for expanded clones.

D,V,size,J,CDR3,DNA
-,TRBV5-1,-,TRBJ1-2,CASSLGSQFYGYTF,TGCGCCAGCAGCCTTGGCAGTCAGTTCTATGGCTACACCTTC
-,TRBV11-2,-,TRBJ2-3,CASSPRSYTDTQYF,TGTGCCAGCAGCCCTCGATCCTACACAGATACGCAGTATTTT
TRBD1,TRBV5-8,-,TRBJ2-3,CASSSPTGTGNTDTQYF,TGTGCCAGCAGCTCACCAACCGGGACAGGGAACACAGATACGCAGTATTTT
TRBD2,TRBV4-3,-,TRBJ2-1,CASSIRLAGDENEQFF,TGCGCCAGCAGCATCCGACTAGCGGGAGACGAGAATGAGCAGTTCTTC
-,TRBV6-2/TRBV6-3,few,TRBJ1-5,CASSRRQQPQHF,TGTGCCAGCAGTCGCAGACAGCAGCCCCAGCATTTT
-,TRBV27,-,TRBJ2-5,CASSLGGLSETQYF,TGTGCCAGCAGCCTGGGGGGGCTATCTGAGACCCAGTACTTC
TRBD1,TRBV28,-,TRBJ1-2,CASSLGTGTYGYTF,TGTGCCAGCAGTTTGGGGACAGGGACCTATGGCTACACCTTC
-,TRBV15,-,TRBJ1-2,CATSRGRGGGYGYTF,TGTGCCACCAGCAGAGGCCGGGGGGGCGGGTATGGCTACACCTTC
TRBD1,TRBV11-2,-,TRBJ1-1,CASSSRTGNTEAFF,TGTGCCAGCAGCTCGCGGACAGGGAACACTGAAGCTTTCTTT
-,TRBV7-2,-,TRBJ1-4,CASSLGGLSNEKLFF,TGTGCCAGCAGCTTAGGGGGACTGAGTAATGAAAAACTGTTTTTT
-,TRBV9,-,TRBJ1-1,CASTRPLNPGHSYTEAFF,TGTGCCAGCACCCGTCCACTAAATCCGGGACACAGCTACACTGAAGCTTTCTTT
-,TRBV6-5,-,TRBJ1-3,CASSSTGSGNTIYF,TGTGCCAGCAGTTCTACAGGGTCGGGAAACACCATATATTTT
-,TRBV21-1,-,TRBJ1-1,CASSKRDRGGSEAFF,TGTGCCAGCAGCAAGCGGGACAGGGGAGGGAGTGAAGCTTTCTTT
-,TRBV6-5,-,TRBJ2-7,CASSKGWNYEQYF,TGTGCCAGCAGTAAGGGGTGGAACTACGAGCAGTACTTC
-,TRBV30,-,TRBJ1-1,CAWSTSPTPPALF,TGTGCCTGGAGCACCTCCCCGACTCCCCCCGCGCTCTTT
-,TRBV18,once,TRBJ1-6,CASSPGDGFHNSPLHF,TGTGCCAGCTCACCGGGAGATGGGTTCCATAATTCACCCCTCCACTTT
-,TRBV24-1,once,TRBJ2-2,CATSDSSTGRTGELFF,TGTGCCACCAGTGATTCCTCTACAGGACGAACCGGGGAGCTGTTTTTT
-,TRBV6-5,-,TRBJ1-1,CAIRVKGSAFF,TGTGCCATCAGAGTGAAGGGGTCGGCTTTCTTT
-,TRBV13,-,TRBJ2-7,CASSLGTATFYEQYF,TGTGCCAGCAGCTTAGGGACAGCCACTTTCTACGAGCAGTACTTC
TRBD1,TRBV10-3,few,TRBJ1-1,CAISGQGLNTEAFF,TGTGCCATCAGTGGACAGGGTTTGAACACTGAAGCTTTCTTT
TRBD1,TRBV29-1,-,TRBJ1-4,CSVLPGTGEKLFF,TGCAGCGTTCTACCCGGGACAGGGGAAAAACTGTTTTTT
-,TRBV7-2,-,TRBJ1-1,CASSFPGGSKTEAFF,TGTGCCAGCAGCTTTCCGGGGGGATCAAAGACTGAAGCTTTCTTT
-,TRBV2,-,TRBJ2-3,CASKRGRETDTQYF,TGTGCCAGCAAGCGAGGGCGGGAAACAGATACGCAGTATTTT
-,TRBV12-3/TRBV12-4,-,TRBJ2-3,CASSPGQAQYF,TGTGCCAGCAGTCCTGGGCAGGCGCAGTATTTT
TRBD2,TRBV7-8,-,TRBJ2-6,CASSPLAGVRANVLTF,TGTGCCAGCAGCCCACTAGCGGGAGTGAGGGCCAACGTCCTGACTTTC
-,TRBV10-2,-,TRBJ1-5,CASIKGKDKGNQPQHF,TGCGCCAGCATTAAGGGAAAGGACAAGGGCAATCAGCCCCAGCATTTT
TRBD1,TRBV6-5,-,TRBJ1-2,CASSYMDRGNGYTF,TGTGCCAGCAGTTACATGGACAGGGGAAATGGCTACACCTTC
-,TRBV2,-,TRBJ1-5,CASSDGGTANQPQHF,TGTGCCAGCAGTGACGGAGGCACTGCCAATCAGCCCCAGCATTTT
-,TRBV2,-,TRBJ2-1,CASSGGYAEQFF,TGTGCCAGCAGTGGCGGGTACGCTGAGCAGTTCTTC
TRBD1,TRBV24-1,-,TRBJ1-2,CATSEGTAYGYTF,TGTGCCACCAGTGAGGGGACAGCCTATGGCTACACCTTC
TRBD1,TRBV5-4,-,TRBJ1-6,CASSGQAVKSSYNSPLHF,TGTGCCAGCAGCGGACAGGCGGTAAAAAGCTCCTATAATTCACCCCTCCACTTT
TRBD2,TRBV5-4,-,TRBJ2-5,CASSLGGGETQYF,TGTGCCAGCAGCTTGGGGGGAGGGGAGACCCAGTACTTC
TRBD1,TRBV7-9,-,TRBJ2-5,CASSLEWTGGLETQYF,TGTGCCAGCAGCTTAGAGTGGACAGGGGGATTGGAGACCCAGTACTTC
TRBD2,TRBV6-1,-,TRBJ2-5,CASSEWGGAVGTQYF,TGTGCCAGCAGTGAATGGGGGGGAGCAGTGGGGACCCAGTACTTC
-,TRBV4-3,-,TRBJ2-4,CASSQDRHGDIQYF,TGCGCCAGCAGCCAAGACCGGCACGGGGACATTCAGTACTTC
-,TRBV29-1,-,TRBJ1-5,CSVEEGGNQPQHF,TGCAGCGTTGAAGAGGGCGGCAATCAGCCCCAGCATTTT